This T cell receptor beta chain emerged from a study of blood T cell repertoires in COVID-19. The wider study: Donors in the United States, Italy and Spain gave samples during acute or convalescent COVID-19. T cells, B-cell-depleted T cells, or PBMCs provided the cDNA or gDNA that served as material.

As originally analysed: It was from reference gene primer amplification that nucleated cell counts were estimated. Sequencing used immunoSEQ multiplex PCR; TCRdb keeps in-frame clones, though not all of them. D and trimming come from the DNA, and the V and J calls and clone size come from that table. Of tens of thousands of clones listed, 80% to 95% are singletons. Germline loops: CDR1 SGHRS, CDR2 YFSETQ. The CDR3 runs 14 residues. V lost 0 bases to trimming and J lost 4 bases, with 7 bases between them. This clone was detected only once. This TCR was recovered from a woman aged 45-65 years in a cohort sampled during active COVID-19. Material: peripheral blood. V usage is TRBV5-1 and J usage is TRBJ1-4; D is ambiguous. Here the CDR3 reads CASSLGRINEKLFF. CDR3 nucleotide sequence: TGCGCCAGCAGCTTGGGCAGGATTAATGAAAAACTGTTTTTT.